This is a list of T cell receptor beta chains from one sample in a study of metastatic and nonmetastatic thyroid tumors. Through MiXCR, TCRdb re-clonotyped the PCR reads. Counted here are 30,000 to 35,000 clones, roughly 22% occurring once; the ten biggest clones make up approximately 3%. Sequencing was carried out using tumor tissue. These receptors all stem from a male donor with papillary thyroid cancer or a benign thyroid nodule (not recorded which). Some clones in this sample may be carry-over from other donors' samples. The CDR3 runs from the conserved cysteine through the conserved F or W. A D gene is named only where the DNA matches it firmly. Some rows have no size entry. The others give once, few or many, or a class for an expanded clone.

TRBJ1-3	TRBV18	many	-	CASSPLPSPGNTIYF	TGTGCCAGCTCACCACTGCCCAGCCCTGGAAACACCATATATTTT
TRBJ2-7	TRBV3-1	-	-	CASSQHGRAYEQYF	TGTGCCAGCAGCCAACATGGCCGAGCCTACGAGCAGTACTTC
TRBJ2-1	TRBV20-1	many	TRBD2	CSAREASGSSYNEQFF	TGCAGTGCTAGAGAGGCTAGCGGGAGCTCCTACAATGAGCAGTTCTTC
TRBJ2-5	TRBV30	many	TRBD2	CAWSVGGLGQETQYF	TGTGCCTGGAGTGTAGGGGGACTAGGCCAAGAGACCCAGTACTTC
TRBJ2-7	TRBV28	medium-sized	TRBD1	CASRRTGVRYEQYF	TGTGCCAGCAGGCGGACAGGGGTAAGGTACGAGCAGTACTTC
TRBJ1-3	TRBV30	-	-	CAWSVQGSGNTIYF	TGTGCCTGGAGTGTACAGGGATCTGGAAACACCATATATTTT
TRBJ2-1	TRBV5-5	many	-	CASSHKTEQYNEQFF	TGTGCCAGCAGCCACAAGACGGAACAATACAATGAGCAGTTCTTC
TRBJ2-3	TRBV6-4	-	-	CASSGPSTDTQYF	TGTGCCAGCAGCGGGCCTAGCACAGATACGCAGTATTTT
TRBJ2-3	TRBV30	many	-	CAWSVRFRERTDTQYF	TGTGCCTGGAGTGTACGTTTTCGGGAGCGCACAGATACGCAGTATTTT
TRBJ1-2	TRBV27	few	-	CASTTGANYGYTF	TGTGCCAGTACGACCGGAGCTAACTATGGCTACACCTTC
TRBJ2-7	TRBV24-1	medium-sized	-	CATSDFSTGEQYF	TGTGCCACCAGTGATTTTAGCACAGGAGAGCAGTACTTC
TRBJ2-1	TRBV6-2/TRBV6-3	-	-	CASAGSMGNEQFF	TGTGCCAGCGCAGGCTCAATGGGCAATGAGCAGTTCTTC
TRBJ2-3	TRBV29-1	many	TRBD2	CSVEEREGLVDTQYF	TGCAGCGTTGAAGAGCGGGAGGGCCTGGTAGATACGCAGTATTTT
TRBJ2-1	TRBV11-1	-	TRBD2	CASSLALAGYNEQFF	TGTGCCAGCAGCTTAGCCCTAGCGGGGTACAATGAGCAGTTCTTC
TRBJ2-2	TRBV19	many	-	CASSIQFPNTGELFF	TGTGCCAGTAGTATCCAGTTTCCGAACACCGGGGAGCTGTTTTTT
TRBJ2-2	TRBV19	many	-	CASSIRGNGELFF	TGTGCCAGTAGTATACGGGGGAACGGGGAGCTGTTTTTT
TRBJ1-1	TRBV7-9	many	-	CASSDNEAFF	TGTGCCAGCAGCGATAATGAAGCTTTCTTT
TRBJ2-6	TRBV7-9	-	TRBD1	CASSSTGSGANVLTF	TGTGCCAGCAGTTCGACAGGGTCCGGGGCCAACGTCCTGACTTTC
TRBJ1-4	TRBV5-4	once	-	CASSIQQGFEGKLFF	TGTGCCAGCAGCATCCAACAGGGATTCGAGGGAAAACTGTTTTTT
TRBJ2-5	TRBV24-1	-	-	CATSEGWAHQETQYF	TGTGCCACCAGTGAGGGGTGGGCGCACCAAGAGACCCAGTACTTC
TRBJ1-5	TRBV15	many	TRBD1	CATSRVSSGGSNQPQHF	TGTGCCACCAGCAGAGTTTCATCAGGGGGATCCAATCAGCCCCAGCATTTT
TRBJ1-5	TRBV6-1	many	-	CASSVLGQPQHF	TGTGCCAGCAGCGTTCTGGGCCAGCCCCAGCATTTT
TRBJ2-7	TRBV3-1	many	-	CASSQGRGNVYEQYF	TGTGCCAGCAGCCAAGGCAGGGGCAATGTCTACGAGCAGTACTTC
TRBJ2-7	TRBV6-2/TRBV6-3	few	-	CASSPLNEQYF	TGTGCCAGCAGCCCCTTGAACGAGCAGTACTTC
TRBJ1-2	TRBV7-8	few	-	CASSLVGDGYTF	TGTGCCAGCAGCTTAGTAGGGGATGGCTACACCTTC
TRBJ2-7	TRBV20-1	-	-	CSARVAVGAPYEQYF	TGCAGTGCTAGAGTGGCAGTCGGGGCTCCCTACGAGCAGTACTTC
TRBJ2-7	TRBV6-2/TRBV6-3	-	-	CASSSQRSDYEQYF	TGTGCCAGCAGCTCCCAGAGGTCCGACTACGAGCAGTACTTC
TRBJ1-2	TRBV27	few	TRBD1	CASSLTPKGARINYGYTF	TGTGCCAGCAGTTTGACACCTAAGGGGGCACGAATTAACTATGGCTACACCTTC
TRBJ2-7	TRBV28	-	TRBD2	CASNRRLAGVGEQYF	TGTGCCAGCAATCGAAGACTAGCGGGAGTGGGGGAGCAGTACTTC
TRBJ2-3	TRBV6-8	medium-sized	-	CASIVGEGSTDTQYF	TGTGCCAGCATAGTTGGAGAAGGGAGCACAGATACGCAGTATTTT
TRBJ2-2	TRBV6-2/TRBV6-3	few	-	CASRTRSRNTGELFF	TGTGCCAGCAGGACCAGGAGCAGAAACACCGGGGAGCTGTTTTTT
TRBJ1-1	TRBV9	many	-	CASSAGTVNTEAFF	TGTGCCAGCAGCGCGGGGACTGTGAACACTGAAGCTTTCTTT
TRBJ1-1	TRBV19	medium-sized	-	CASSIAASGEHEAFF	TGTGCCAGTAGTATAGCCGCGAGTGGGGAACATGAAGCTTTCTTT
TRBJ2-3	TRBV30	many	TRBD2	CAWSVLAGGTDTQYF	TGTGCCTGGAGTGTACTAGCGGGAGGAACAGATACGCAGTATTTT
TRBJ2-7	TRBV18	many	-	CASSPLPGGEQYF	TGTGCCAGCTCACCACTCCCCGGGGGAGAGCAGTACTTC
TRBJ1-1	TRBV29-1	many	-	CSGKNTEAFF	TGCAGCGGCAAGAACACTGAAGCTTTCTTT
TRBJ1-4	TRBV19	many	-	CASSMGGATNEKLFF	TGTGCCAGTAGTATGGGGGGAGCAACTAATGAAAAACTGTTTTTT
TRBJ2-3	TRBV2	many	TRBD2	CASSERELDTQYF	TGTGCCAGCAGTGAGCGGGAGTTGGATACGCAGTATTTT
TRBJ2-2	TRBV3-1	many	TRBD2	CASSPGTSEVANTGELFF	TGTGCCAGCAGCCCCGGGACTAGCGAGGTGGCGAACACCGGGGAGCTGTTTTTT
TRBJ1-1	TRBV7-8	medium-sized	-	CASRPGTPGTEAFF	TGTGCCAGCAGGCCCGGGACCCCGGGTACTGAAGCTTTCTTT
TRBJ2-1	TRBV27	few	TRBD2	CASSPQLAGVPVEQFF	TGTGCCAGCAGTCCCCAACTAGCGGGAGTGCCGGTAGAGCAGTTCTTC
TRBJ1-1	TRBV7-2	few	-	CASSLGGPEAFF	TGTGCCAGCAGCTTAGGGGGGCCTGAAGCTTTCTTT
TRBJ2-2	TRBV15	-	-	CATSIYDTGELFF	TGTGCCACCAGCATCTACGACACCGGGGAGCTGTTTTTT
TRBJ2-3	TRBV6-5	few	TRBD2	CASSSGTRSPDTQYF	TGTGCCAGCAGTTCCGGGACTAGATCCCCAGATACGCAGTATTTT
TRBJ2-3	TRBV4-3	many	-	CASSQVPRTGDTQYF	TGCGCCAGCAGCCAAGTTCCGCGAACCGGAGATACGCAGTATTTT
TRBJ2-7	TRBV19	many	-	CASSMGPFYEQYF	TGTGCCAGTAGTATGGGTCCGTTCTACGAGCAGTACTTC
TRBJ2-7	TRBV6-5	-	-	CASSYSGDNEQYF	TGTGCCAGCAGTTACTCTGGGGATAACGAGCAGTACTTC
TRBJ2-1	TRBV2	many	-	CASILHEQFF	TGTGCCAGCATTCTTCATGAGCAGTTCTTC
TRBJ1-2	TRBV28	-	-	CASSPKGGRANYGYTF	TGTGCCAGCAGCCCCAAGGGGGGGCGCGCTAACTATGGCTACACCTTC
TRBJ1-2	TRBV28	many	TRBD1	CGAGQANYGYTF	TGTGGCGCTGGACAGGCTAACTATGGCTACACCTTC
TRBJ2-3	TRBV20-1	many	TRBD2	CSDQRGSDDTQYF	TGCAGTGACCAGCGGGGGTCCGACGATACGCAGTATTTT
TRBJ1-6	TRBV28	-	-	CASSAPRGDSPLHF	TGTGCCAGCAGTGCCCCGCGGGGAGATTCACCCCTCCACTTT
TRBJ1-1	TRBV5-8	many	-	CASSLGPLRGEAFF	TGTGCCAGCAGCTTGGGTCCGTTGCGTGGTGAAGCTTTCTTT
TRBJ2-1	TRBV29-1	many	TRBD1	CSIKTGPANEQFF	TGCAGCATCAAGACAGGGCCAGCCAATGAGCAGTTCTTC
TRBJ2-5	TRBV11-2	many	-	CASSFDAARETQYF	TGTGCCAGCAGCTTCGACGCTGCGAGGGAGACCCAGTACTTC
TRBJ1-6	TRBV20-1	many	TRBD1	CSARQGDSPLHF	TGCAGTGCTCGACAGGGCGATTCACCCCTCCACTTT
TRBJ1-1	TRBV2	medium-sized	-	CASSEQGYRTEAFF	TGTGCCAGCAGTGAACAGGGATATCGCACTGAAGCTTTCTTT
TRBJ2-1	TRBV11-2	many	-	CASSGPAREQLPEQFF	TGTGCCAGCAGCGGCCCGGCCCGAGAGCAGCTACCGGAGCAGTTCTTC
TRBJ2-3	TRBV20-1	-	TRBD2	CSARESGGWNTQYF	TGCAGTGCTAGAGAGAGCGGGGGGTGGAATACGCAGTATTTT
TRBJ1-4	TRBV12-3/TRBV12-4	many	TRBD1	CASSLATGVGEKLFF	TGTGCCAGCAGTTTAGCGACAGGGGTAGGGGAAAAACTGTTTTTT